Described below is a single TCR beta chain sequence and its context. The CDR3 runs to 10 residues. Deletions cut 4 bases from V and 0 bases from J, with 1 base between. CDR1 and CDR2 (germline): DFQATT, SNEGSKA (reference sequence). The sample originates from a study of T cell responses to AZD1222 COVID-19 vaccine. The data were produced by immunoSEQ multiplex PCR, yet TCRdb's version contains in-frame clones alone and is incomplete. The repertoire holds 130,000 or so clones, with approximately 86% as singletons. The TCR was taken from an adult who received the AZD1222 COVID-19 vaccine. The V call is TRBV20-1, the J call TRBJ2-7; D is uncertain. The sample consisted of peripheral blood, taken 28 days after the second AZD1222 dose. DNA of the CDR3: TGCAGTGCTACCTCCTACGAGCAGTACTTC. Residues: CSATSYEQYF.